This T cell receptor (beta chain) was sequenced during a study of cytomegalovirus exposure and HLA in healthy donors. Whole-study results and caveats: Analysis was performed later, and it showed HLA-associated TCR beta chains to be more clonally expanded than equally common others. The study found most TCR sequences rare, yet found some public TCRs in many donors. A link between a missense DCLRE1C variant and TCR beta V- and J-gene trimming emerged from a later analysis. About 150 TCR beta chains were listed as cytomegalovirus-associated.

PCR amplification relied on 60 Vbeta primers (plus 13 Jbeta primers). Data came from immunoSEQ multiplex PCR; TCRdb stores just in-frame clones and leaves some out. The sample yields roughly 20,000 clones, 75% seen once. Points on this clone: The target antigen is unknown.

The receptor was derived from a young man in good health and CMV-seronegative. The sample was PBMCs.

The CDR3 coding sequence is TGTGCCAGCAGCCAGACAACAGGGGCGGAGACCCAGTACTTC. Protein product: CASSQTTGAETQYF. The V call is TRBV9, the J call TRBJ2-5; 7 bases fit TRBD1. CDR1 and CDR2 (germline): SGDLS, YYNGEE. This CDR3 contains 14 residues. Trimming cost V 4 bases and J 5 bases; bases outside gene matches: 8.